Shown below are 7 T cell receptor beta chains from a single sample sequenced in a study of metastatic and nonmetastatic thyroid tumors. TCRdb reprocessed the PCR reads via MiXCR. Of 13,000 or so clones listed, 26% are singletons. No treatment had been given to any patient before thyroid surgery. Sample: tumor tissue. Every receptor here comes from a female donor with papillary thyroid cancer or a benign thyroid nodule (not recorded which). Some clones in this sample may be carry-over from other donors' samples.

This chain's CDR3 is CSAFWMTSGYNEQFF. The CDR3 region has the DNA TGCAGTGCTTTTTGGATGACTAGCGGATACAATGAGCAGTTCTTC. The genes are TRBV20-1 and TRBJ2-1; 9 bases are a match to TRBD2. CDR1 and CDR2 from the germline V gene are DFQATT and SNEGSKA (reference sequence). Unmatched junction bases numbered 9, after V lost 5 bases and J lost 4 bases. This CDR3 comprises 15 residues.

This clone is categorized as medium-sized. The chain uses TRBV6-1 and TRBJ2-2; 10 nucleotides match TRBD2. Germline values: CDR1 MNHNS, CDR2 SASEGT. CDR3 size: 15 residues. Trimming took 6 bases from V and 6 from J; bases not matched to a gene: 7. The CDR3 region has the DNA TGTGCCAGCAGCCCCCACAGCGGGGGGGCCGGGGAGCTGTTTTTT. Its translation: CASSPHSGGAGELFF.

Here the CDR3 reads CASSLRDFQSSPLHF. CDR3 nucleotide sequence: TGTGCCAGCAGCTTGCGGGACTTCCAAAGTTCACCCCTCCACTTT. The chain recombines TRBV11-2 with TRBJ1-6, with D possibly TRBD1 on 5 matching bases. V lost 3 bases, J lost 9 bases, and 15 bases lay in between. In germline, CDR1 is SGHAT, CDR2 FQNNGV. The CDR3 sequence is 15 residues long.

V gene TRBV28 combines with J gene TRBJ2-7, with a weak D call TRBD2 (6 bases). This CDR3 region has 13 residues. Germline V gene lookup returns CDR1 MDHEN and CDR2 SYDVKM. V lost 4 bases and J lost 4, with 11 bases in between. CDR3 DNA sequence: TGTGCCAGCAGTTCCCGGGCGGGGTACGAGCAGTACTTC. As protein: CASSSRAGYEQYF.

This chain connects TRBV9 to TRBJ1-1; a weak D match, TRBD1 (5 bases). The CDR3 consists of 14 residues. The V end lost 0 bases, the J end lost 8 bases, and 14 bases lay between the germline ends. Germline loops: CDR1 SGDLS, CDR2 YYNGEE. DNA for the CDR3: TGTGCCAGCAGCGTAGCTGGGGACGGCCGAGAAGCTTTCTTT. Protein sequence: CASSVAGDGREAFF. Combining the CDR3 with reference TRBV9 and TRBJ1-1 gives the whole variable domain DSGVTQTPKHLITATGQRVTLRCSPRSGDLSVYWYQQSLDQGLQFLIQYYNGEERAKGNILERFSAQQFPDLHSELNLSSLELGDSALYFCASSVAGDGREAFFGQGTRLTVV.

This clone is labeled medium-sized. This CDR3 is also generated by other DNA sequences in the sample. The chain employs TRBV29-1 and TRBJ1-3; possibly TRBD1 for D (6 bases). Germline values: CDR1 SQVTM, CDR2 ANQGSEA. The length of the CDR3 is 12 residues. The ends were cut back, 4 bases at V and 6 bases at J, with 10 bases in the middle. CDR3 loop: CSVGTESNTIYF. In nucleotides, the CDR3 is TGCAGCGTTGGGACAGAATCAAACACCATATATTTT.

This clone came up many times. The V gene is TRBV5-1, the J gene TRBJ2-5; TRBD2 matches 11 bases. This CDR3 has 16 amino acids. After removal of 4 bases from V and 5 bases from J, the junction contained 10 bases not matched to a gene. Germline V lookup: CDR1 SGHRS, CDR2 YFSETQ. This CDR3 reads CASSIATSGSGETQYF. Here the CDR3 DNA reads TGCGCCAGCAGCATCGCTACTAGCGGGAGTGGGGAGACCCAGTACTTC.